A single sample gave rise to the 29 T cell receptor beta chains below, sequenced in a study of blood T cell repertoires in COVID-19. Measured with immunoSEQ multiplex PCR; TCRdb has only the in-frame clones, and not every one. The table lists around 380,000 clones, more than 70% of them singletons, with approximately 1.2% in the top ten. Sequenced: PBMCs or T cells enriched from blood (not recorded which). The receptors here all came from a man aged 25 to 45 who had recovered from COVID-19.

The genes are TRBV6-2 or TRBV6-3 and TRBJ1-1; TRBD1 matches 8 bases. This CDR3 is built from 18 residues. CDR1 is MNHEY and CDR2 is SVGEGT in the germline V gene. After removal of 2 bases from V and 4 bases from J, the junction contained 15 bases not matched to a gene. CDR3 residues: CASSYPLDREFVGTEAFF. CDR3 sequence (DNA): TGTGCCAGCAGTTACCCCCTGGACAGGGAATTCGTGGGCACTGAAGCTTTCTTT.

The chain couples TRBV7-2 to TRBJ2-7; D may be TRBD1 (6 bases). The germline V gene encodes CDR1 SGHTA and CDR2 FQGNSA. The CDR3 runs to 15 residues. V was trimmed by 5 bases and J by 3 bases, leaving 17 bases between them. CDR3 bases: TGTGCCAGCAGCCCCACAGGGTTTGGAGACTACGAGCAGTACTTC. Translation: CASSPTGFGDYEQYF.

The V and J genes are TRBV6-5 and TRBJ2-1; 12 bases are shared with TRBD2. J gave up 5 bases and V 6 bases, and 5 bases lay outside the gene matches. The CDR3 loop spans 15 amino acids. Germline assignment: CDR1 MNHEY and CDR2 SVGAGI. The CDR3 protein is CASRLLAGGHNEQFF. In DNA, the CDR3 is TGTGCCAGCAGACTACTAGCGGGGGGCCACAATGAGCAGTTCTTC.

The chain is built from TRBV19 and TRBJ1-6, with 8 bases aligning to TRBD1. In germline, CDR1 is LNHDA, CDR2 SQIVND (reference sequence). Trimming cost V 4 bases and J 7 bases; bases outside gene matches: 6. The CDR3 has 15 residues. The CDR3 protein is CASSNNRGVNSPLHF. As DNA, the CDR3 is TGTGCCAGTAGTAACAACAGGGGGGTGAATTCACCCCTCCACTTT. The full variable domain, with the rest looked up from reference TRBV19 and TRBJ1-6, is DGGITQSPKYLFRKEGQNVTLSCEQNLNHDAMYWYRQDPGQGLRLIYYSQIVNDFQKGDIAEGYSVSREKKESFPLTVTSAQKNPTAFYLCASSNNRGVNSPLHFGNGTRLTVT.

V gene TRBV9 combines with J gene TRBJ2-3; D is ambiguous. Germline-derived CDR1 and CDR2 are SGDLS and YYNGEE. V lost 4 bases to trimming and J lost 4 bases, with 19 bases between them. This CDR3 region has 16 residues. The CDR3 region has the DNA TGTGCCAGCAGCTTCATTCCCGAGGTTGTCCCAGATACGCAGTATTTT. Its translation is CASSFIPEVVPDTQYF. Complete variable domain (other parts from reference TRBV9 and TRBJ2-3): DSGVTQTPKHLITATGQRVTLRCSPRSGDLSVYWYQQSLDQGLQFLIQYYNGEERAKGNILERFSAQQFPDLHSELNLSSLELGDSALYFCASSFIPEVVPDTQYFGPGTRLTVL.

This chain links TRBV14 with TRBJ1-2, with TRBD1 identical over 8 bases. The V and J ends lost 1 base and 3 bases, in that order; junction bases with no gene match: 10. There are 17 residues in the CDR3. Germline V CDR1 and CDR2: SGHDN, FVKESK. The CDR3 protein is CASSQVNPGQAHYGYTF. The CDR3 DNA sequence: TGTGCCAGCAGCCAAGTAAATCCGGGACAGGCCCACTATGGCTACACCTTC.

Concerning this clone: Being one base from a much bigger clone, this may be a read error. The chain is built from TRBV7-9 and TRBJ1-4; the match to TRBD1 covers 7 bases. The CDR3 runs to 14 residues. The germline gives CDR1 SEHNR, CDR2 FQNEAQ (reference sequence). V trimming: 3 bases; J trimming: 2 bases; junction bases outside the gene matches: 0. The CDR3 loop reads CASSLTGTNEKLFF. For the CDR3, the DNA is TGTGCCAGCAGCTTGACAGGGACTAATGAAAAACTGTTTTTT. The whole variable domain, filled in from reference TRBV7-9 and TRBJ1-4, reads DTGVSQNPRHKITKRGQNVTFRCDPISEHNRLYWYRQTLGQGPEFLTYFQNEAQLEKSRLLSDRFSAERPKGSFSTLEIQRTEQGDSAMYLCASSLTGTNEKLFFGSGTQLSVL.

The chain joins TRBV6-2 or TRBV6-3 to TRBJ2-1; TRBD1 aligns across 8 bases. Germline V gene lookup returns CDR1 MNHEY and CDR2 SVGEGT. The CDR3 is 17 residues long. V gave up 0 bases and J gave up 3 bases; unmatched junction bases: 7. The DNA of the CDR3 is TGTGCCAGCAGTTACTCACGGACAGGGAGCCTCTACAATGAGCAGTTCTTC. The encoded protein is CASSYSRTGSLYNEQFF.

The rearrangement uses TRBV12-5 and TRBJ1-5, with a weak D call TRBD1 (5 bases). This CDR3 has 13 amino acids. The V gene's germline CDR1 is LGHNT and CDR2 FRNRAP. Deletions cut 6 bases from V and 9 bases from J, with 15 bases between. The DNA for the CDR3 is TGTGCTAGTGGGAAACAGGCACCGGGGCCCCAGCATTTT. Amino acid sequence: CASGKQAPGPQHF.

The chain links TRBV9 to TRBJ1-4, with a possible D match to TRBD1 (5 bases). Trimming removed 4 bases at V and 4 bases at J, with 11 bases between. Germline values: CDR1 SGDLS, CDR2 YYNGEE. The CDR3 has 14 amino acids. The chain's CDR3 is CASSSDSVNEKLFF. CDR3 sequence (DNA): TGTGCCAGCAGCTCCGACAGCGTTAATGAAAAACTGTTTTTT.

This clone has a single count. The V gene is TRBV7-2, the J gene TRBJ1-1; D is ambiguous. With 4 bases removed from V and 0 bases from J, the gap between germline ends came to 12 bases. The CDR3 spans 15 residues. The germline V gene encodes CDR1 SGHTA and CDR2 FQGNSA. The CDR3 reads CASSSGDWMNTEAFF. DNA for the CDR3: TGTGCCAGCAGCTCCGGGGATTGGATGAACACTGAAGCTTTCTTT.

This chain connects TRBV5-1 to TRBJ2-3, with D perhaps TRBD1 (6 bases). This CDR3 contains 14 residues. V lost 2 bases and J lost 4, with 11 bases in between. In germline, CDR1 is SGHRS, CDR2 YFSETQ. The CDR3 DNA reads TGCGCCAGCAGCTTTCCAGGGGTCGCAGATACGCAGTATTTT. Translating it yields CASSFPGVADTQYF.

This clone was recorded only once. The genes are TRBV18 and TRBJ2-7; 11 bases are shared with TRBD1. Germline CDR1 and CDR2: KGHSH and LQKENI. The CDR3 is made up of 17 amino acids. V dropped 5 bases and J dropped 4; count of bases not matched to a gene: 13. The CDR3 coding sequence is TGTGCCAGCTCAACCTCCGGGACAGGGGGTGGTATGTACGAGCAGTACTTC. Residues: CASSTSGTGGGMYEQYF.

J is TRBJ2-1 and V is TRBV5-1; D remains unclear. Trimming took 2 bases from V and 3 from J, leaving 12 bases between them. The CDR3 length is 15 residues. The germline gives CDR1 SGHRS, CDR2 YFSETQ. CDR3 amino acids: CASSFDGNYYNEQFF. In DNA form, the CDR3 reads TGCGCCAGCAGCTTCGACGGAAACTACTACAATGAGCAGTTCTTC.

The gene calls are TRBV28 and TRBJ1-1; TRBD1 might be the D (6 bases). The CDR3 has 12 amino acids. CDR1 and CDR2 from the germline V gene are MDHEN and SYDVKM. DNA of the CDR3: TGTGCAGCTCTTGGGGGGGGCAGGGAAGCTTTCTTT. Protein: CAALGGGREAFF. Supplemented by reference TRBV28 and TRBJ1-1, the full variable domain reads DVKVTQSSRYLVKRTGEKVFLECVQDMDHENMFWYRQDPGLGLRLIYFSYDVKMKEKGDIPEGYSVSREKKERFSLILESASTNQTSMYLCAALGGGREAFFGQGTRLTVV.

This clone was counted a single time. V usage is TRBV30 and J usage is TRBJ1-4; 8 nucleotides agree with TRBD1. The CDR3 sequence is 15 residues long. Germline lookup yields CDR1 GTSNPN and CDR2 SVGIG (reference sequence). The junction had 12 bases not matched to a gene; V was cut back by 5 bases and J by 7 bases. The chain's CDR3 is CAWDRTGTGSEKLFF. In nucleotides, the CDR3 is TGTGCCTGGGATAGGACAGGGACGGGGAGTGAAAAACTGTTTTTT. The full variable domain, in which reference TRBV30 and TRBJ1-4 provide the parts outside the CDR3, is SQTIHQWPATLVQPVGSPLSLECTVEGTSNPNLYWYRQAAGRGLQLLFYSVGIGQISSEVPQNLSASRPQDRQFILSSKKLLLSDSGFYLCAWDRTGTGSEKLFFGSGTQLSVL.

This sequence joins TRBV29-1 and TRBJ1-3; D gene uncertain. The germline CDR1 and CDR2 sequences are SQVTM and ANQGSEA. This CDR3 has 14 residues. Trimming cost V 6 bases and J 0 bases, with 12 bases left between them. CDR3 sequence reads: CSVCSQSSGNTIYF. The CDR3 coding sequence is TGCAGCGTCTGCTCACAGAGCTCTGGAAACACCATATATTTT.

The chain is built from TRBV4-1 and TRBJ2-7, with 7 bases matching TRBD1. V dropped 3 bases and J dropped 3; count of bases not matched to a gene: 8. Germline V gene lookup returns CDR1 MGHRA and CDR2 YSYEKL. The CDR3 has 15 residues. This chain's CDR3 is CASSHLDRALYEQYF. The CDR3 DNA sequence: TGCGCCAGCAGCCATCTTGACAGGGCCCTCTACGAGCAGTACTTC.

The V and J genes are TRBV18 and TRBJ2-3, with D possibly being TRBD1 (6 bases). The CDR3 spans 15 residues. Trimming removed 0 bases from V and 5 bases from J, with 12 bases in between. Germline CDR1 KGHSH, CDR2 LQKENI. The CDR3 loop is CASSPPGQGIDTQYF. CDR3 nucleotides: TGTGCCAGCTCACCACCGGGGCAGGGGATAGATACGCAGTATTTT.

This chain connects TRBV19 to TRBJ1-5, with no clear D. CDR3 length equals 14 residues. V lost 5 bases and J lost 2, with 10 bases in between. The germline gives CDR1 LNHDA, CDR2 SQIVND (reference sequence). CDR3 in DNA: TGTGCCAGTAGTCCCCCGCGGGGCAATCAGCCCCAGCATTTT. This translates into CASSPPRGNQPQHF.

CDR3 sequence (DNA): TGTGCCAGCAGCCTAGGGACAGGGAAACGGGCTTTCTTT. Amino acids: CASSLGTGKRAFF. The gene calls are TRBV6-5 and TRBJ1-1, with 9 bases matching TRBD1. After removal of 6 bases from V and 11 bases from J, the junction contained 10 bases not matched to a gene. The CDR3 is 13 amino acids. The V gene's germline CDR1 is MNHEY and CDR2 SVGAGI.

CDR3 in amino acids: CASSQDRGTRGETQYF. CDR3 in DNA: TGTGCCAGCAGCCAAGATCGCGGGACTAGGGGGGAGACCCAGTACTTC. The chain is built from TRBV3-1 (or the pseudogene TRBV3-2) and TRBJ2-5, with 8 positions matching TRBD2. The CDR3 has 16 amino acids. In germline, CDR1 is LGHDT, CDR2 YNNKEL (reference sequence). V lost 0 bases to trimming and J lost 5 bases; unmatched junction nucleotides: 8.

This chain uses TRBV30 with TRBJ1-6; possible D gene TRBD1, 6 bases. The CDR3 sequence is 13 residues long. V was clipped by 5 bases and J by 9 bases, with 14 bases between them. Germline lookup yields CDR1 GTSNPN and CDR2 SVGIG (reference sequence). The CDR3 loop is CAWATGSASPLHF. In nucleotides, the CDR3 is TGTGCCTGGGCCACAGGGTCGGCTTCACCCCTCCACTTT.

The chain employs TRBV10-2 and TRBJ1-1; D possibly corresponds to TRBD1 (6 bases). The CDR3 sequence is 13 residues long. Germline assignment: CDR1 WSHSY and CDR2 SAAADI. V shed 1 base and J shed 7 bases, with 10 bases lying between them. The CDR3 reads CASSELTGNEAFF. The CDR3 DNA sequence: TGCGCCAGCAGTGAGTTAACAGGGAATGAAGCTTTCTTT.

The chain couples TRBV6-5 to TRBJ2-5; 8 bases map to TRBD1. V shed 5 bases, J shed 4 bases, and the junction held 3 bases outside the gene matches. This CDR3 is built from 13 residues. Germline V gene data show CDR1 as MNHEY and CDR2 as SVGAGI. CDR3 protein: CASSLDRVETQYF. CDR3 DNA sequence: TGTGCCAGCAGTCTGGACAGGGTAGAGACCCAGTACTTC.

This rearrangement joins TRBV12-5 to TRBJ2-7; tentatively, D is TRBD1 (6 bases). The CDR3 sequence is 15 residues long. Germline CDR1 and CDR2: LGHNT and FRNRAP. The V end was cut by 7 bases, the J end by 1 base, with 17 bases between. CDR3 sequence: CASAGQLENSYEQYF. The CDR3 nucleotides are TGTGCTAGTGCCGGACAGTTGGAGAATTCCTACGAGCAGTACTTC.

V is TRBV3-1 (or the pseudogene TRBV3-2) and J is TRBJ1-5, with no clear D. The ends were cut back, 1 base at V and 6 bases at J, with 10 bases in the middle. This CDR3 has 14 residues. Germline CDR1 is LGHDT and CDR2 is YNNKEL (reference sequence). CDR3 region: CASSQGRGSQPQHF. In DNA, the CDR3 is TGTGCCAGCAGCCAAGGGAGAGGGTCTCAGCCCCAGCATTTT.

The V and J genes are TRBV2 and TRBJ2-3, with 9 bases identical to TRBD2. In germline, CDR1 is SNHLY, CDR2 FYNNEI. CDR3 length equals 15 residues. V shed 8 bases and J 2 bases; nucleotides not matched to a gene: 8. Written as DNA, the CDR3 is TGTGCCAGCCGGTCTAGCGGGGCGATCACAGATACGCAGTATTTT. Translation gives CASRSSGAITDTQYF.

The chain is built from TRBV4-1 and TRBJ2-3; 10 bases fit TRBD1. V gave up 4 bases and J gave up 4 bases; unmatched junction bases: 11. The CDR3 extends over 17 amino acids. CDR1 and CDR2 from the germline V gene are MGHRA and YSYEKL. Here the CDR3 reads CASSLGTGTGVSDTQYF. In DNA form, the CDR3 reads TGCGCCAGCAGCCTCGGGACCGGGACAGGGGTTTCAGATACGCAGTATTTT.